These T cell receptor beta chains were read from a single sample in a study of cytomegalovirus exposure and HLA in healthy donors. Measured with immunoSEQ multiplex PCR; TCRdb has only the in-frame clones, and not every one. The table has around 130,000 clones, approximately 76% seen once; the top ten hold 1.8%. Material for sequencing was PBMCs. Every receptor here comes from a man aged 35-49 years in good health and CMV-seronegative. Each CDR3 is given with its conserved first and last residue. Fields, in order: J gene, clone size, D gene, V gene, CDR3 protein, CDR3 DNA. D genes are given only for firm matches. Size is stated for part of the rows, as once, few or many counts, or as a class when the clone is expanded.

J: TRBJ2-2; size: NA; D: TRBD1; V: TRBV27; CDR3: CASSDRTGLTGELFF; DNA: TGTGCCAGCAGTGATAGGACAGGGCTCACCGGGGAGCTGTTTTTT
J: TRBJ2-3; size: NA; D: NA; V: TRBV11-1; CDR3: CASSLVGTKADTQYF; DNA: TGTGCCAGCAGCTTAGTTGGCACTAAGGCAGATACGCAGTATTTT
J: TRBJ1-6; size: NA; D: TRBD1; V: TRBV6-1; CDR3: CASSEGGGRGSSLHF; DNA: TGTGCCAGCAGTGAAGGAGGGGGCAGGGGTTCATCCCTCCACTTT
J: TRBJ2-7; size: once; D: NA; V: TRBV11-1; CDR3: CASSLAPPTDRASYEQYF; DNA: TGTGCCAGCAGCTTAGCGCCCCCTACGGACAGAGCCTCCTACGAGCAGTACTTC
J: TRBJ1-6; size: once; D: NA; V: TRBV5-1; CDR3: CASSLGEGRSPLHF; DNA: TGCGCCAGCAGCTTGGGGGAGGGTCGTTCACCCCTCCACTTT
J: TRBJ1-5; size: NA; D: NA; V: TRBV28; CDR3: CASSKGFQPQHF; DNA: TGTGCCAGTTCGAAGGGGTTTCAGCCCCAGCATTTT
J: TRBJ2-1; size: NA; D: TRBD2; V: TRBV5-8; CDR3: CASMRTSGRGKSSCNEQFF; DNA: TGTGCCAGCATGCGGACTAGCGGGAGAGGCAAAAGCTCCTGCAATGAGCAGTTCTTC
J: TRBJ2-3; size: NA; D: TRBD2; V: TRBV4-1; CDR3: CASSHGTSGVVDTQYF; DNA: TGCGCCAGCAGCCATGGGACTAGCGGGGTGGTAGATACGCAGTATTTT
J: TRBJ1-6; size: NA; D: NA; V: TRBV7-9; CDR3: CASSPDRNSPLHF; DNA: TGTGCCAGCAGCCCAGACAGAAATTCACCCCTCCACTTT
J: TRBJ1-5; size: once; D: TRBD1; V: TRBV6-1; CDR3: CASSERTGAYQPQHF; DNA: TGTGCCAGCAGTGAACGGACAGGGGCATATCAGCCCCAGCATTTT
J: TRBJ2-5; size: once; D: TRBD2; V: TRBV28; CDR3: CASRKGLADYQETQYF; DNA: TGTGCCAGCAGGAAAGGACTAGCGGACTACCAAGAGACCCAGTACTTC
J: TRBJ2-3; size: NA; D: TRBD1; V: TRBV6-6; CDR3: CASSLERGPNDTQYF; DNA: TGTGCCAGCAGTCTGGAGAGGGGGCCTAATGATACGCAGTATTTT
J: TRBJ2-7; size: NA; D: NA; V: TRBV7-2; CDR3: CASSLAGAGAYEQYF; DNA: TGTGCCAGCAGCTTAGCGGGGGCGGGAGCCTACGAGCAGTACTTC
J: TRBJ1-5; size: NA; D: TRBD1; V: TRBV5-6; CDR3: CASSFGTGGNQPQHF; DNA: TGTGCCAGCAGCTTTGGGACAGGGGGAAATCAGCCCCAGCATTTT
J: TRBJ2-2; size: NA; D: TRBD1; V: TRBV5-1; CDR3: CASKGQENTGELFF; DNA: TGCGCCAGTAAGGGACAGGAGAACACCGGGGAGCTGTTTTTT
J: TRBJ2-7; size: NA; D: NA; V: TRBV7-6; CDR3: CASSFGGGYEQYF; DNA: TGTGCCAGCAGCTTCGGGGGTGGCTACGAGCAGTACTTC
J: TRBJ2-7; size: NA; D: TRBD2; V: TRBV27; CDR3: CASSPRTSAAYEQYF; DNA: TGTGCCAGCAGTCCGCGGACTAGCGCGGCCTACGAGCAGTACTTC
J: TRBJ2-6; size: once; D: NA; V: TRBV7-9; CDR3: CSSSSVRDWASGANVLTF; DNA: TGTTCCAGCAGCTCCGTCAGGGATTGGGCCTCTGGGGCCAACGTCCTGACTTTC
J: TRBJ2-5; size: NA; D: NA; V: TRBV6-5; CDR3: CASSYGSAQETQYF; DNA: TGTGCCAGCAGTTACGGGAGCGCACAAGAGACCCAGTACTTC
J: TRBJ1-2; size: NA; D: NA; V: TRBV5-6; CDR3: CASSQVYYGYTF; DNA: TGTGCCAGCAGCCAGGTCTACTATGGCTACACCTTC
J: TRBJ2-7; size: NA; D: NA; V: TRBV11-2; CDR3: CASSWTATYEQYF; DNA: TGTGCCAGCAGCTGGACAGCGACCTACGAGCAGTACTTC
J: TRBJ2-3; size: NA; D: NA; V: TRBV7-8; CDR3: CASSILRGTSADTQYF; DNA: TGTGCCAGCAGCATCCTTCGTGGGACATCCGCAGATACGCAGTATTTT
J: TRBJ2-7; size: once; D: NA; V: TRBV4-1; CDR3: CASSQDLQQGYEQYF; DNA: TGCGCCAGCAGCCAAGATCTCCAACAGGGCTACGAGCAGTACTTC
J: TRBJ2-7; size: NA; D: NA; V: TRBV5-6; CDR3: CASSPRSYEQYF; DNA: TGTGCCAGCAGCCCCCGGTCTTACGAGCAGTACTTC
J: TRBJ2-1; size: few; D: TRBD2; V: TRBV4-3; CDR3: CASSLRLAGDPYNEQFF; DNA: TGCGCCAGCAGCCTCCGACTAGCGGGGGACCCCTACAATGAGCAGTTCTTC
J: TRBJ1-2; size: NA; D: NA; V: TRBV5-6; CDR3: CASSLAWGKDYGYTF; DNA: TGTGCCAGCAGCTTGGCCTGGGGCAAGGACTATGGCTACACCTTC
J: TRBJ2-3; size: NA; D: TRBD2; V: TRBV4-3; CDR3: CASSPLAGGSTDTQYF; DNA: TGCGCCAGCAGCCCTCTAGCGGGGGGGAGCACAGATACGCAGTATTTT
J: TRBJ1-5; size: NA; D: NA; V: TRBV6-6; CDR3: CASSLGTEPQHF; DNA: TGTGCCAGCAGCCTTGGGACTGAGCCCCAGCATTTT
J: TRBJ2-3; size: NA; D: TRBD2; V: TRBV7-2; CDR3: CASSSGLAGADTQYF; DNA: TGTGCCAGCAGCTCGGGACTAGCGGGGGCAGATACGCAGTATTTT
J: TRBJ2-3; size: few; D: TRBD2; V: TRBV7-6; CDR3: CASSFRTSGGLNTDTQYF; DNA: TGTGCCAGCAGCTTCCGGACTAGCGGGGGCCTAAACACAGATACGCAGTATTTT